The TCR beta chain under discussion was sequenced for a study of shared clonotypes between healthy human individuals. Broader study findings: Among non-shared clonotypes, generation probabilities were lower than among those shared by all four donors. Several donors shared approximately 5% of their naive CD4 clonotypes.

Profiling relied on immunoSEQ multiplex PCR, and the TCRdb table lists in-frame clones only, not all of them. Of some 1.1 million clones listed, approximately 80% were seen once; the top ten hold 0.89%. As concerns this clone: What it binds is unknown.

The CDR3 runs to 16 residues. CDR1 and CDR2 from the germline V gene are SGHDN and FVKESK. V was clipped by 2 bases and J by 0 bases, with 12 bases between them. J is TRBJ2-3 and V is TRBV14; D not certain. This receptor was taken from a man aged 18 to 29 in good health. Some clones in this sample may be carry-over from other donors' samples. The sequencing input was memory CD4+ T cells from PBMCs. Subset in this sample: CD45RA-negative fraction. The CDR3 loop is CASSQRPGRSTDTQYF. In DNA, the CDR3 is TGTGCCAGCAGCCAAAGACCAGGCAGAAGCACAGATACGCAGTATTTT.